The rows below give T cell receptor beta chains drawn from one sample of a study of blood T cell repertoires in COVID-19. Only in-frame clones appear in the TCRdb table, and some are missing; sequencing was by immunoSEQ multiplex PCR. The data hold 140,000 to 150,000 clones, with 80% to 90% observed a single time. The specimen sequenced was peripheral blood. The origin of the receptors is a human donor with acute or convalescent COVID-19. The donor label of this sample is uncertain. Both conserved end residues are part of each CDR3. D genes are given only for firm matches. The size field is filled for only some rows; it gives once, few, many or a size class.

TRBV7-2	NA	TRBJ1-2	NA	TGTGCCAGCAGCTTAGTTCAGGGGATCTATGGCTACACCTTC	CASSLVQGIYGYTF
TRBV7-9	NA	TRBJ2-6	TRBD2	TGTGCCAGCAGCTTCCCCCGCGGGGGGGGCTCTGGGGCCAACGTCCTGACTTTC	CASSFPRGGGSGANVLTF
TRBV29-1	once	TRBJ2-3	TRBD1	TGCAGCGCACCGGGACAGGGGGATTCTAACACAGATACGCAGTATTTT	CSAPGQGDSNTDTQYF
TRBV5-1	once	TRBJ1-3	NA	TGCGCCAGCAGCCCCGGGGGATGGGACGACTCTGGAAACACCATATATTTT	CASSPGGWDDSGNTIYF
TRBV4-3	NA	TRBJ1-3	NA	TGCGCCAGCAGCCAAGATAGAGCCGACTCTGGAAACACCATATATTTT	CASSQDRADSGNTIYF
TRBV7-8	NA	TRBJ1-1	TRBD1	TGTGCCAGCAGCTTAGTGGTCAGGACAGGGAACACTGAAGCTTTCTTT	CASSLVVRTGNTEAFF
TRBV7-8	NA	TRBJ1-4	TRBD1	TGTGCCAGCAGCTTGAACCGGGACAGCAAAAATGAAAAACTGTTTTTT	CASSLNRDSKNEKLFF
TRBV2	NA	TRBJ2-1	TRBD1	TGTGCCAGCAGTGATTTGGGACAGGGCTACAATGAGCAGTTCTTC	CASSDLGQGYNEQFF
TRBV30	NA	TRBJ1-4	NA	TGTGCCTGGAGTGTATGGGTACAGGGCGGTGAAAAACTGTTTTTT	CAWSVWVQGGEKLFF
TRBV11-3	NA	TRBJ2-4	TRBD1	TGTGCCAGCAGCCCCGGACAGGGCGACATTCAGTACTTC	CASSPGQGDIQYF
TRBV28	NA	TRBJ1-5	TRBD1	TGTGCCAGCAGTACAAGGGGGCGCGGCGGTCAGCCCCAGCATTTT	CASSTRGRGGQPQHF
TRBV9	NA	TRBJ1-4	TRBD1	TGTGCCAGCAGCCCCCACCCGGGACAGAATGAAAAACTGTTTTTT	CASSPHPGQNEKLFF
TRBV19	NA	TRBJ1-5	TRBD1	TGTGCCAGTAGCTCAACAAAGACGGGACAGGGGTCCTCTTACTATAATCAGCCCCAGCATTTT	CASSSTKTGQGSSYYNQPQHF
TRBV19	NA	TRBJ1-2	TRBD1	TGTGCCAGTAGTAGACAGGGAGGAAACTATGGCTACACCTTC	CASSRQGGNYGYTF
TRBV19	NA	TRBJ2-3	NA	TGTGCCAGTAGTTTTAGCGGCGCCCAAGTAGATACGCAGTATTTT	CASSFSGAQVDTQYF
TRBV5-1	NA	TRBJ2-7	TRBD2	TGCGCCAGCAGCCCGGGGACTAGCGGGGGTTACGAGCAGTACTTC	CASSPGTSGGYEQYF
TRBV9	NA	TRBJ2-3	NA	TGTGCCAGCAGCGTAGCTACACCCGGAGCAGATACGCAGTATTTT	CASSVATPGADTQYF
TRBV9	once	TRBJ1-3	TRBD1	TGTGCCAGCAGCGCCGGGACAGGAGGAAACACCATATATTTT	CASSAGTGGNTIYF
TRBV21-1	NA	TRBJ2-3	NA	TGTGCCAGCAGCAAAATCCACCCCCAAGAGGATACGCAGTATTTT	CASSKIHPQEDTQYF
TRBV30	NA	TRBJ2-5	TRBD2	TGTGCCTGGAATCCGGGGACTAGTGGGGTTGGCGGGACCCAGTACTTC	CAWNPGTSGVGGTQYF
TRBV19	NA	TRBJ1-6	NA	TGTGCCAGTAGTATCCTGACAGCTTATTCACCCCTCCACTTT	CASSILTAYSPLHF
TRBV7-8	NA	TRBJ1-5	TRBD1	TGTGCCAGCAGCTTATCACCGATGACAGGGGATAGATTTGGCAATCAGCCCCAGCATTTT	CASSLSPMTGDRFGNQPQHF
TRBV27	NA	TRBJ2-2	TRBD1	TGTGCCAGCAGTCCCTTACTTACAGGGGGCTGGTATTCCGGGGAGCTGTTTTTT	CASSPLLTGGWYSGELFF
TRBV2	NA	TRBJ2-2	NA	TGTGCCAGCAGCGTTCGGGGTTCGTCCGGGGAGCTGTTTTTT	CASSVRGSSGELFF
TRBV2	NA	TRBJ1-6	NA	TGTGCCAGCAGAGGGCGGGGGCAGGAAAATTCACCCCTCCACTTT	CASRGRGQENSPLHF
TRBV12-3/TRBV12-4	NA	TRBJ2-5	NA	TGTGCCAGCAGTTGGTGGCAGGGGGAGACCCAGTACTTC	CASSWWQGETQYF
TRBV7-8	NA	TRBJ2-1	NA	TGTGCCAGCAGCCATCGGGACTTAGACAATGAGCAGTTCTTC	CASSHRDLDNEQFF
TRBV6-2/TRBV6-3	NA	TRBJ2-1	NA	TGTGCCAGCAGTTACTCAGATGGGGGGAATGAGCAGTTCTTC	CASSYSDGGNEQFF